The subject of this entry is one TCR beta chain. The antigen remains undetermined. Assay runs were performed at deep level. Libraries were prepared by immunoSEQ multiplex PCR; TCRdb keeps only in-frame clonotypes and omits some of them. This table holds approximately 2.5 million clones, 90% to 95% found once. This sample was taken from a study of shared clonotypes between healthy human individuals. Study-level information: A donor's plate count was three for CD4 naive and three for CD4 memory; CD8 naive had two and CD8 memory one.

Trimming at V came to 6 bases and at J to 8 bases, leaving 5 bases not matched to a gene. CDR3 length: 14 amino acids. Germline-derived CDR1 and CDR2 are MDHEN and SYDVKM. Study-wide findings and caveats: Clonotypes not shared had lower generation probabilities than those common to all four donors. Compared with memory subsets, naive subsets generally had larger estimated richness.

This clonotype was obtained from a young man in good health. The sample consisted of naive CD4+ T cells sorted from blood. Described subset: CD45RA+ positively selected. The chain couples TRBV28 to TRBJ1-4; 11 nucleotides match TRBD1. This chain's CDR3 is CASSRTGGLEKLFF. The DNA for the CDR3 is TGTGCCAGCAGCAGGACAGGGGGCTTGGAAAAACTGTTTTTT.